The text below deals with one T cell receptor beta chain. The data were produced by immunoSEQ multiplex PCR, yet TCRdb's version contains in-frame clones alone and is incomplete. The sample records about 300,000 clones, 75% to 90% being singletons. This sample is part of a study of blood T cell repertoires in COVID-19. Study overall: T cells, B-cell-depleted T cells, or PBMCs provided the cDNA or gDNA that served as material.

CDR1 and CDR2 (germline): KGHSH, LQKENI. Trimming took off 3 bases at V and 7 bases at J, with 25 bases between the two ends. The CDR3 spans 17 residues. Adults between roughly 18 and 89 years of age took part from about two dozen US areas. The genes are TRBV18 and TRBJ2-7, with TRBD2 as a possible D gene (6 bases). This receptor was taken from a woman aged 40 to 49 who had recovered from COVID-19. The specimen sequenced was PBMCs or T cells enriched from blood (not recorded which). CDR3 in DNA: TGTGCCAGCTCACCGCGAGTCCTAGCGCGGGGAACGGGGGAGCAGTACTTC. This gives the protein CASSPRVLARGTGEQYF.